These 5 T cell receptor beta chains came from one sample sequenced in a study of T cell repertoires in cytomegalovirus infection. Antigens of these TCRs are unknown. One entry per CDR3 protein results from TCRdb running MiXCR on the reads. This repertoire shows just over 450,000 distinct CDR3 sequences, about 44% found once; its top ten account for about two fifths. This sample comprised cultured PBMCs, obtained from culture after CMV antigen stimulation. The receptors were sampled from a human donor in good health (CMV status not recorded). Some clones in this sample may be carry-over from other donors' samples.

V usage is TRBV12-3 or TRBV12-4 and J usage is TRBJ1-1, with 9 bases identical to TRBD1. The CDR3 covers 15 residues. J was trimmed by 3 bases and V by 5 bases; bases with no gene match: 7. CDR3 DNA: TGTGCCAGCAGTCGCCCGGGACAGGGTGACACTGAAGCTTTCTTT. This codes for CASSRPGQGDTEAFF.

The V gene is TRBV19, the J gene TRBJ1-2, with D perhaps TRBD1 (5 bases). The V gene's germline CDR1 is LNHDA and CDR2 SQIVND (reference sequence). The V and J ends lost 10 bases and 7 bases respectively, with 25 bases between them. This CDR3 has 15 residues. The CDR3 bases are TGTGCCACCAGCCGGCGGGACTGCCTATTATGTGGCTACACCTTC. Translation: CATSRRDCLLCGYTF. The whole variable domain, remainder taken from reference TRBV19 and TRBJ1-2, is DGGITQSPKYLFRKEGQNVTLSCEQNLNHDAMYWYRQDPGQGLRLIYYSQIVNDFQKGDIAEGYSVSREKKESFPLTVTSAQKNPTAFYLCATSRRDCLLCGYTFGSGTRLTVV.

This clonotype was detected only a few times. This rearrangement joins TRBV6-2 or TRBV6-3 to TRBJ2-1; D perhaps matches TRBD1 (7 bases). V lost 11 bases and J lost 6, with 29 bases in between. The CDR3 runs 17 residues. Looked up from germline, CDR1 is MNHEY and CDR2 is SVGEGT. Here the CDR3 reads CARPAGQFKPWGNEQFF. In nucleotides, the CDR3 is TGTGCCCGACCCGCGGGACAGTTTAAGCCATGGGGCAATGAGCAGTTCTTC.

V and J are TRBV11-2 and TRBJ2-7, with D hard to call. The CDR3 loop spans 14 amino acids. The V gene's germline CDR1 is SGHAT and CDR2 FQNNGV. Trimming removed 1 base from V and 3 bases from J, with 10 bases in between. The CDR3 DNA follows: TGTGCCAGCAGCTTAGGTGACTTCAGCTACGAGCAGTACTTC. This sequence encodes CASSLGDFSYEQYF. Full variable domain (missing parts from reference TRBV11-2 and TRBJ2-7): EAGVAQSPRYKIIEKRQSVAFWCNPISGHATLYWYQQILGQGPKLLIQFQNNGVVDDSQLPKDRFSAERLKGVDSTLKIQPAKLEDSAVYLCASSLGDFSYEQYFGPGTRLTVT.

V and J are TRBV7-2 and TRBJ2-1, with D perhaps TRBD1 or TRBD2 (5 bases each). V lost 2 bases to trimming and J lost 9 bases, with 11 bases between them. This CDR3 has 13 amino acids. Germline assignment: CDR1 SGHTA and CDR2 FQGNSA. This chain's CDR3 is CASSLPSGTEQFF. The CDR3, as DNA: TGTGCCAGCAGCTTACCATCAGGGACTGAGCAGTTCTTC.